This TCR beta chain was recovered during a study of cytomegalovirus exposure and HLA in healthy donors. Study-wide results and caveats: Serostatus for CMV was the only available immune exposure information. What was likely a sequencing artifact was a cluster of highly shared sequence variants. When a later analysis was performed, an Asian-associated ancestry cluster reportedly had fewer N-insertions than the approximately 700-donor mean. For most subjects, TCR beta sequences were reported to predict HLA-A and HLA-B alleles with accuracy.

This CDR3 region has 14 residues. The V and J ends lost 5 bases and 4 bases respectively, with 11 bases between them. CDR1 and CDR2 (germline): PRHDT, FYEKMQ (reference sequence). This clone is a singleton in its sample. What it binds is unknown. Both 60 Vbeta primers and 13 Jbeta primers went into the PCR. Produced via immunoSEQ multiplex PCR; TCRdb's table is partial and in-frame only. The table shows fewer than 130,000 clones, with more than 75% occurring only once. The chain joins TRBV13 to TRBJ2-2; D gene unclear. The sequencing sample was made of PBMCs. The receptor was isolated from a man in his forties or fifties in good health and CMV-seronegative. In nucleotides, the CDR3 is TGTGCCAGCAGCCCCCCTGGCACCACCGGGGAGCTGTTTTTT. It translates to CASSPPGTTGELFF. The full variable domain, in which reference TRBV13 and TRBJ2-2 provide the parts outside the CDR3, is AAGVIQSPRHLIKEKRETATLKCYPIPRHDTVYWYQQGPGQDPQFLISFYEKMQSDKGSIPDRFSAQQFSDYHSELNMSSLELGDSALYFCASSPPGTTGELFFGEGSRLTVL.